A single TCR beta chain is shown here with its context. No antigen is known for it. Base quality data are lacking; no much larger clone is found one base away. This sample is drawn from a study of cytomegalovirus exposure and HLA in healthy donors (dated by TCRdb to about 2017). At the level of the whole study: An earlier analysis of around 600 of the donors reported 250 to 300 Gb of sequence data and about 100 million unique TCR beta sequences from roughly 200 million T cells. An early release covering roughly 580 HLA-typed donors comprised about 310 gigabases of sequencing data and 65 million to 100 million unique TCR sequences. The genetic ancestry cluster associated with self-reported Caucasian donors included 81% of the 398 genotyped donors. The study aimed to test whether signatures of past pathogen exposure could be identified by cataloging public T cell receptors. The study used immunosequencing to profile the T cell repertoires of several hundred subjects and linked those repertoires to cytomegalovirus serostatus. A separate validation cohort of 100 to 150 different subjects was used in addition to the 666-subject first cohort. The study combined high-throughput TCR immunosequencing, statistical association of individual TCRs with disease status, and machine learning to predict cytomegalovirus infection status. A later analysis re-analyzed previously published TCR beta repertoires from roughly 630 donors and added high-resolution HLA genotyping to study TCR occurrence patterns. In the later analysis, no new phenotypic data were used to find candidate immune exposures; instead, reliance was placed on TCR beta sequences and their occurrence across donors. An earlier analysis of 500 to 750 of the donors applied high-throughput TCR beta sequencing to assess whether each TCR beta V gene segment acted as functional or pseudogenic. Alongside the repertoire data, information on donor age, sex, ethnicity and CMV serostatus was compiled. A later genetic analysis used genome-wide SNP genotypes for about 55% of the 666 donors, treating that subset as a discovery cohort. Every repertoire in the discovery cohort had been generated on one and the same sequencing platform. HLA typing included class I and class II loci at four-digit resolution. The number of donors typed differed by locus, with about 629-630 for A, B, C, DRB1 and DQB1, approximately 500 for DQA1, 600 to 610 for DPA1, and some 440 for DPB1. Four to six DR-DQ haplotypes were handled as single units for association and clustering, since linkage in the cohort was strong. Among 300 to 500 genotyped donors of the cohort, an average of around 220,000 unique TCR beta nucleotide sequences was sequenced per donor, of which approximately 18% were non-productive.

The CDR3 starts with the cysteine, ends with the phenylalanine, and has 16 residues. Only the CDR3 region is kept as DNA, spanning 48 bases read in frame from base 1. V sheds 0 bases and J sheds 0 bases, leaving 10 bases between their ends. CDR1 and CDR2 are read off the germline V gene as SGDLS and YYNGEE. The library relied on the immunoSEQ multiplex PCR assay. For the multiplex PCR, a mixture combining 60 forward primers for TCR Vbeta segments and 13 reverse primers for TCR Jbeta segments was used. A multiplex PCR assay on genomic DNA amplified the CDR3 region of rearranged TCR beta genes. On the Illumina HiSeq System, the amplified TCR beta libraries were sequenced as 87-base-pair reads. On the authors' methods: A later analysis counted approximately 76 million unique TCR beta chains across the 670 or so repertoires, and approximately 11 million of these chains were shared by at least two donors. A nearest-neighbor algorithm error-corrected the raw reads and collapsed the reads into unique sequences, merging closely related sequences to remove PCR and sequencing errors. Alignment of CDR3 sequences to IMGT reference sequences was used to assign V, D and J gene segments. For a sequence to be retained, a match of at least six nucleotides was required to both a V gene segment and a J gene segment. A rearrangement was called productive if the CDR3 had no stop codons and remained in frame with V and J, and every other rearrangement was called non-productive. CDR3 was defined according to IMGT convention as the region running from the second conserved V-encoded cysteine to the conserved J-encoded phenylalanine. The earlier analysis of about 590 of the donors excluded sequences that lacked an unambiguous match to a single V gene segment. An earlier analysis of approximately 590 of the donors classified V segments as functional when productive rearrangements were above 56.7% and as segregating when the standard deviation between donors was above 5%. A statistical classification framework was developed to diagnose cytomegalovirus status using the catalog of TCR beta chain sequences. In a later analysis, V and J genes were assigned by comparing TCR nucleotide sequences against IMGT/GENE-DB human TR gene sequences. A later analysis assigned CDR3 sequences and most-parsimonious VDJ recombination scenarios with the TCRdist pipeline. In a later analysis, every TCR beta chain was defined by the combination of its CDR3 amino acid sequence and its V-gene family, and reads without a unique V-gene family were dropped. A later analysis removed 592 highly shared, low-generation-probability nucleotide sequences to deal with suspected cross-contamination and a sequencing artifact. A later analysis calculated a clonal expansion index for each public chain from normalized within-repertoire ranks of inferred template counts. In a later analysis, generation probabilities were computed with a VDJ recombination model fitted to out-of-frame rearrangements, and the resulting probabilities were checked against IGoR. In a later analysis, TCR-TCR, TCR-HLA and TCR-CMV co-occurrence was scored with hypergeometric tests, and a repertoire-size bias correction was applied to TCR pairs. To estimate false discovery rates, a later analysis permuted the HLA or CMV assignments 20 times. In a later analysis, co-occurring TCRs were grouped using DBSCAN, and TCRdist sequence similarity was added for clustering within HLA-allele-positive subsets. For co-occurrence clustering, repertoires with fewer than 30,000 or more than 120,000 public chains were excluded, along with roughly 5 repertoires with anomalous nucleotide sharing. TCRdb holds this immuneACCESS table with in-frame rearrangements only. Some clones are missing; in checked studies, unresolved V genes explain under half, and the rest has no known cause. That table is the source of V, J and clone size, and D and trimming were worked out from the DNA. This sample is represented by approximately 300,000 clones; approximately 84% of them were singletons. The leading ten clones occupy 2% to 2.5% of the sample.

In total, roughly 670 healthy bone marrow donors made up the cohort. All cohort members were sampled while nominally healthy, although unrecorded immune exposures were likely present. The donor tested CMV seropositive and was one of the 289 seropositive cohort members. Each donor provided a peripheral blood sample, and peripheral blood mononuclear cells were used for TCR beta sequencing. Genomic DNA extraction from the blood cell samples was performed with the Qiagen DNeasy Blood Extraction Kit. Findings and caveats that apply to the study as a whole: This cohort had only TCR beta chains sequenced, and the lack of alpha or paired-chain data limited which features could be detected. Specific HLA alleles were associated with 18,000 or so TCR beta sequences at a false discovery rate of 0.05 in a later analysis. Broadly in line with IMGT annotations, most TCR beta V segments showed up in productive rearrangements about 90% or about 30% of the time in an earlier analysis of approximately 640 of the donors. An association between a missense DCLRE1C variant and V-gene and J-gene trimming of TCR beta chains was found in a later genetic analysis and replicated in an independent cohort. The sequencing pipeline was judged likely to have produced a cluster of highly shared sequence variants as a technical artifact. Compared with equally common non-associated chains, HLA-associated TCR beta chains in a later analysis were more clonally expanded and had lower generation probabilities. It was suggested by the authors that the approach could potentially be generalized to other disease states and immunological phenotypes. The classifier was reported to diagnose cytomegalovirus status with high specificity and sensitivity in both the original and validation cohorts. Assigning TCR associations to individual alleles was difficult when HLA alleles, especially DR and DQ, strongly co-occurred. A further reported finding was that TCR beta sequences accurately predicted the HLA-A and HLA-B alleles for most subjects in the first cohort. The study gave a list of 150 to 200 TCR beta chains associated with cytomegalovirus. According to a later analysis, most CMV-associated TCR beta chains appeared to be HLA-restricted, and the HLA associations seemed to be driven largely by CMV exposure. CMV serostatus was the only immune exposure information available for the cohort. In vitro tests confirmed that a few of the cytomegalovirus-associated TCR beta chains recognize cytomegalovirus antigens. According to a later genetic analysis, donors in an Asian-associated ancestry cluster had fewer N-insertions in productive TCRs than the approximately 670-donor mean. Several of the top co-occurrence clusters appeared to be linked to parvovirus B19, influenza, CMV and Epstein-Barr virus, according to a later analysis. Most TCR sequences were observed very rarely across donors, whereas some public TCRs were present in many individuals. Because some donors lacked HLA typing at each locus, the association tests relied only on the typed subset. In a later analysis, TCR association rates were found to vary across HLA loci, with the most associated TCRs seen for DRB1 alleles and the fewest for HLA-C alleles. The earlier analysis of approximately 540 of the donors excluded some 15 rarely observed V segments, including chromosome 9 orphons, because counts were too low. Linkage disequilibrium might explain the correlated functional status among segregating V segments, but an unknown experimental factor could not be ruled out. Roughly uniform sequencing depth across donors was assumed in presence/absence analyses, although this assumption may not hold. Some IMGT-functional V segments, including TRBV6-2 and TRBV6-3, could not be told apart with the 87-base-pair reads, so those segments were excluded.

The sequencing sample was made of PBMCs. The rearranged segments are TRBV9 and TRBJ2-1, with a weak D call of TRBD2 (6 bases match). This receptor was identified in a woman aged 40 to 49 in good health and CMV-seropositive. The nucleotides read TGTGCCAGCAGCGTAGGGAAGGACTACTCCTACAATGAGCAGTTCTTC. The encoded protein is CASSVGKDYSYNEQFF.